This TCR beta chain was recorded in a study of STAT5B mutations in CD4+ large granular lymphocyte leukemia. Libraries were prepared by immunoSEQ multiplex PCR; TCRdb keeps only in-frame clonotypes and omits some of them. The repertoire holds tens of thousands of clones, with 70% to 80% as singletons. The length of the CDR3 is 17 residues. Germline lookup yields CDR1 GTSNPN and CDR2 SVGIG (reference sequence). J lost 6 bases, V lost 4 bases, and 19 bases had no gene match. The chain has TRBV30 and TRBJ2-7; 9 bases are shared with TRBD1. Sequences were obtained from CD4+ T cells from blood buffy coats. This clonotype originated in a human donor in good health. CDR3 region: CAWITGVGTGRLGEQYF. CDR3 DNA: TGTGCCTGGATCACCGGGGTGGGGACAGGGAGGTTAGGCGAGCAGTACTTC.